This entry concerns a single T cell receptor (beta chain). It has no known antigen specificity. The sample holds no much larger clone one base away, and base qualities are not on file. This specimen comes from a study of human T cells and chemical hapten exposure (TCRdb year 2021). About the investigation overall: Libraries were pooled for sequencing, and variation in per-sample TCR yields was attributed mainly to small differences in library volumes within the pool. In alopecia patients, the study followed how the peripheral blood TCR repertoire changed in vivo over primary and secondary sensitization to diphenylcyclopropenone (DPC), a hapten. Summary of the overall study and its limitations: DPC sensitization did not change how many TCRs were above 1 in 1000 frequency, and no evidence was found of alterations in global repertoire structure. After repeated subsampling, changes were observed in the strength of the expansion versus patch-test correlation and in the threshold at which the correlation became significant.

Total RNA was extracted from unfractionated whole blood collected in Tempus Blood RNA tubes. Four or five healthy volunteers acted as controls for TCR sequencing and had blood drawn at day 0, 2 weeks and 6 weeks. During library preparation, unique molecular identifiers were attached to individual cDNA molecules so that TCRs could be counted quantitatively and reproducibly. For every blood RNA sample, sequencing covered both the TCR alpha and TCR beta chains. The paper's data handling went like this. A median of around 100,000 TCRs per sample was observed, with a range of about 20,000 to 750,000. V, J and CDR3 annotation of the TCR reads was performed with the Decombinator software suite. For the PS versus PT1 abundance plots, all samples were subsampled to the same number of TCRs (28,000). TCRs were defined as expanded if absent before sensitization and observed at least eight times at the 2-week time point. TCRdb reprocessed the public reads (quality trimming at Q25 with fastp, clone calling with MiXCR) and kept in-frame beta chains. When rows share a CDR3 protein, they turn into one entry using the most common DNA and genes. Here the V and J calls rest on TCRdb's processing, not on the authors' analysis. The sample includes 100,000 to 150,000 distinct CDR3 sequences, with over 7.5% observed a single time. Clones ranked in the top ten supply roughly 1.5% of the sample.

The germline V and J ends show losses of 4 bases and 4 bases respectively, and no gene match explains 9 bases of the junction. CDR1 is given as SQVTM and CDR2 as ANQGSEA, both from the germline V gene. From cysteine to phenylalanine, the CDR3 is 16 amino acids long. Only the CDR3 portion is preserved as DNA: 48 bases, with reading frame beginning at the first base. The receptor's source is a human donor in good health. Some clones in this sample may be carry-over from other donors' samples. Donor details come from another sample of the same person, matched by shared clones. The chain is encoded by TRBV29-1 joined to TRBJ2-7, with 14 bases in between that match TRBD2. The sample taken for sequencing was whole blood. CDR3 region: CSVVLETSGRVYEQYF. The nucleotide sequence reads as follows: TGCAGCGTTGTCCTGGAGACTAGCGGGAGGGTTTACGAGCAGTACTTC.